These 26 T cell receptor beta chains originate from one sample sequenced in a study of CD8 T cells in ankylosing spondylitis. TCRdb recomputed calls from the 5' RACE reads with MiXCR, one row per CDR3 protein. The sample shows some 140,000 distinct CDR3 sequences, 6% to 8.5% of them seen only once. Material for sequencing was blood, either unsorted or a sorted T cell fraction (not recorded which). The receptor source for this set is a female donor with ankylosing spondylitis or in good health (not recorded which).

This clonotype came up a few times. The chain combines TRBV7-9 with TRBJ2-1; no clear D. The CDR3 consists of 13 residues. V was cut by 4 bases and J by 7 bases, with 11 bases left in between. Germline V gives CDR1 SEHNR, CDR2 FQNEAQ (reference sequence). The CDR3 is CASSWSPQNEQFF. Here the CDR3 DNA reads TGTGCCAGCAGCTGGAGCCCCCAAAATGAGCAGTTCTTC.

About this clonotype itself: One junction end does not reproduce the germline sequence, and a read error may be involved. The chain is built from TRBV18 and TRBJ1-1; D gene unclear. The CDR3 runs to 14 residues. Germline V gene sequence: CDR1 KGHSH, CDR2 LQKENI. In DNA, the CDR3 is TGTGCCAGCCCACCAAACCGCGTGGACACTGAAGCTTTCTTT. Protein: CASPPNRVDTEAFF.

The rearrangement joins TRBV5-1 to TRBJ1-1; possible D gene TRBD1, 6 bases. Germline values: CDR1 SGHRS, CDR2 YFSETQ. The CDR3 totals 15 residues. Trimming pared 0 bases from V and 1 base from J, leaving 10 bases between. CDR3 amino acids: CASSLDTGRNTEAFF. For the CDR3, the DNA is TGCGCCAGCAGCTTGGATACAGGGCGGAACACTGAAGCTTTCTTT. The full variable domain, with the rest looked up from reference TRBV5-1 and TRBJ1-1, is KAGVTQTPRYLIKTRGQQVTLSCSPISGHRSVSWYQQTPGQGLQFLFEYFSETQRNKGNFPGRFSGRQFSNSRSEMNVSTLELGDSALYLCASSLDTGRNTEAFFGQGTRLTVV.

This clonotype was counted at least ten times. The chain joins TRBV20-1 to TRBJ1-1; TRBD1 is a possible D gene (6 bases). Trimming left V 0 bases short and J 6 bases short, with 17 bases between. Germline lookup yields CDR1 DFQATT and CDR2 SNEGSKA (reference sequence). The CDR3 sequence is 15 residues long. This CDR3 reads CSARDTGRSTSEAFF. The CDR3 DNA follows: TGCAGTGCTAGAGATACAGGGAGAAGTACATCTGAAGCTTTCTTT.

This clonotype showed up many times. This chain connects TRBV30 to TRBJ2-3; D might be TRBD2 (7 bases). The V gene lost 5 bases and the J gene lost 3 bases, with 21 bases spanning the gap. The CDR3 has 16 amino acids. Germline V CDR1 and CDR2: GTSNPN, SVGIG (reference sequence). The CDR3 region is CAWERGGADPTDTQYF. The CDR3 coding sequence is TGTGCCTGGGAACGTGGGGGGGCCGACCCAACAGATACGCAGTATTTT.

This clonotype was recorded at least ten times. This sequence joins TRBV12-3 or TRBV12-4 and TRBJ1-5; D remains ambiguous. The CDR3 is 14 residues long. Deletions cut 2 bases from V and 0 bases from J, with 5 bases between. Here the CDR3 DNA reads TGTGCCAGCAGTTTAAGGTATAGCAATCAGCCCCAGCATTTT. Translating gives CASSLRYSNQPQHF.

This clonotype occurred many times. The chain employs TRBV6-1 and TRBJ2-7; 7 bases match TRBD1. This CDR3 spans 15 amino acids. CDR1 and CDR2 (germline): MNHNS, SASEGT. V gave up 6 bases and J gave up 4 bases; unmatched junction bases: 12. DNA for the CDR3: TGTGCCAGCAGGGGGGATCGCAGGGGGTCTTACGAGCAGTACTTC. Its translation: CASRGDRRGSYEQYF.

This clonotype was counted ten times or more. This chain connects TRBV6-5 to TRBJ2-1, with 8 bases matching TRBD2. With V trimmed by 5 bases and J by 3 bases, 0 bases remained unmatched. This CDR3 is 13 amino acids long. The germline V gene encodes CDR1 MNHEY and CDR2 SVGAGI. CDR3 nucleotides: TGTGCCAGCAGTACTAGCGGCTACAATGAGCAGTTCTTC. This gives the protein CASSTSGYNEQFF.

This clonotype showed up many times. J is TRBJ2-2 and V is TRBV29-1; 8 bases fit TRBD2. V lost 6 bases to trimming and J lost 3 bases; unmatched junction nucleotides: 6. The germline V gene has CDR1 SQVTM and CDR2 ANQGSEA. This CDR3 has 14 amino acids. The CDR3 here is CSVAGGGHTGELFF. CDR3 sequence (DNA): TGCAGCGTCGCCGGGGGGGGGCACACCGGGGAGCTGTTTTTT.

This clonotype was counted many times. The CDR3 protein is CASRPRTQETQYF. The CDR3 DNA reads TGTGCCAGCAGACCGCGGACCCAAGAGACCCAGTACTTC. This chain connects TRBV12-3 or TRBV12-4 to TRBJ2-5, with unresolved D. V was cut by 6 bases and J by 1 base, with 9 bases left in between. The CDR3 is 13 amino acids.

As for this clonotype: A single base separates this from a much larger clone, so it may be a read error. V usage is TRBV28 and J usage is TRBJ2-1, with TRBD1 as a possible D gene (5 bases). The length of the CDR3 is 14 residues. Germline lookup yields CDR1 MDHEN and CDR2 SYDVKM. DNA of the CDR3: TGTACCAGCAGATTCTGGACAATCGACAATGAGCAGTTCTTC. It specifies CTSRFWTIDNEQFF.

This clonotype came up many times. The chain employs TRBV10-3 and TRBJ2-3, with 8 nucleotides matching TRBD1. The CDR3 spans 14 residues. With 0 bases clipped from V and 6 bases from J, the junction kept 2 bases outside the gene matches. Germline loops: CDR1 ENHRY, CDR2 SYGVKD. The CDR3 nucleotides are TGTGCCATCAGTGAGTCGCAGGGGGCCGATACGCAGTATTTT. Its translation is CAISESQGADTQYF.

The chain recombines TRBV12-3 or TRBV12-4 with TRBJ2-1, with 11 bases that match TRBD1. Trimming cost V 3 bases and J 5 bases; bases outside gene matches: 3. This CDR3 is 15 amino acids long. The DNA of the CDR3 is TGTGCCAGCAGTTTCAGGACAGGGGGCAACAATGAGCAGTTCTTC. Translating it yields CASSFRTGGNNEQFF.

This clonotype was recorded many times. The V call is TRBV7-2, the J call TRBJ2-7, with TRBD2 matching over 13 bases. V trimming: 5 bases; J trimming: 4 bases; junction bases outside the gene matches: 5. The CDR3 totals 15 residues. Germline loops: CDR1 SGHTA, CDR2 FQGNSA. The CDR3 nucleotides are TGTGCCAGCAGCGACACTAGCGGGGGGGCATACGAGCAGTACTTC. It yields the protein CASSDTSGGAYEQYF.

This clonotype was recorded at least ten times. This rearrangement joins TRBV20-1 to TRBJ1-1; maybe TRBD1 (5 bases). The CDR3 runs to 14 residues. The germline V gene has CDR1 DFQATT and CDR2 SNEGSKA (reference sequence). With 5 bases removed from V and 1 base from J, the gap between germline ends came to 14 bases. The CDR3 DNA reads TGCAGTGCTGGATTCGGGGCCGAGAACACTGAAGCTTTCTTT. It is translated as CSAGFGAENTEAFF.

This clonotype has at least ten counts. In DNA, the CDR3 is TGCAGCGTTGAGTTAAACTCCTACGAGCAGTACTTC. Encoded protein: CSVELNSYEQYF. The chain combines TRBV29-1 with TRBJ2-7; D unresolved. Germline V lookup: CDR1 SQVTM, CDR2 ANQGSEA. CDR3 length: 12 amino acids. V was trimmed by 3 bases and J by 0 bases, leaving 6 bases between them.

This clonotype was counted many times. The chain combines TRBV12-3 or TRBV12-4 with TRBJ1-4, with no clear D. V was pared by 3 bases and J by 6 bases, with 11 bases between. The CDR3 runs 14 residues. The CDR3 is CASSLERWDEKLFF. In nucleotides, the CDR3 is TGTGCCAGCAGTTTGGAAAGGTGGGATGAAAAACTGTTTTTT.

This clonotype was counted many times. The rearrangement links TRBV19 to TRBJ1-1, with a tentative D call TRBD1 (5 bases). This CDR3 contains 13 residues. Trimming stripped 6 bases from V and 8 bases from J, with 16 bases between. The germline V gene has CDR1 LNHDA and CDR2 SQIVND (reference sequence). CDR3 bases: TGTGCCAGTAGCCATGAAGGGGCGCTGGAAGCTTTCTTT. Translating it yields CASSHEGALEAFF. The entire variable domain, with the rest obtained from reference TRBV19 and TRBJ1-1, is as follows: DGGITQSPKYLFRKEGQNVTLSCEQNLNHDAMYWYRQDPGQGLRLIYYSQIVNDFQKGDIAEGYSVSREKKESFPLTVTSAQKNPTAFYLCASSHEGALEAFFGQGTRLTVV.

This clonotype was observed at least ten times. In DNA form, the CDR3 reads TGCAGTGCTAGACAGCGGAGGGGGCTCGGCACTGAAGCTTTCTTT. Amino acid sequence: CSARQRRGLGTEAFF. This chain joins TRBV20-1 and TRBJ1-1, with 7 bases fitting TRBD1. CDR1 is DFQATT and CDR2 is SNEGSKA in the germline V gene (reference sequence). The CDR3 length is 15 residues. V lost 2 bases to trimming and J lost 4 bases; unmatched junction nucleotides: 10.

This clonotype was seen ten or more times. The V and J genes are TRBV29-1 and TRBJ1-1; the D is unclear. Trimming took off 4 bases at V and 1 base at J, with 10 bases between the two ends. This CDR3 is built from 13 residues. Germline CDR1 is SQVTM and CDR2 is ANQGSEA. The CDR3 loop reads CSVASSRNTEAFF. In DNA, the CDR3 is TGCAGCGTTGCAAGTAGTAGGAACACTGAAGCTTTCTTT.

This clonotype was found many times. The chain couples TRBV20-1 to TRBJ1-1; 7 bases match TRBD1. CDR3 length: 13 residues. CDR1 is DFQATT and CDR2 is SNEGSKA in the germline V gene (reference sequence). Trimming removed 3 bases from V and 4 bases from J; junction bases left unmatched: 5. CDR3 amino acids: CSARGQRITEAFF. The CDR3 nucleotides are TGCAGTGCTAGGGGACAGCGAATCACTGAAGCTTTCTTT.

This clonotype was counted many times. J is TRBJ2-2 and V is TRBV2; tentative D call: TRBD2 (5 bases). Trimming removed 8 bases from V and 1 base from J, with 17 bases in between. Germline CDR1 SNHLY, CDR2 FYNNEI. This CDR3 comprises 16 residues. The CDR3 nucleotides read TGTGCCAGCCTGGAATTAAGCGGAGTGAACACCGGGGAGCTGTTTTTT. Protein product: CASLELSGVNTGELFF.

This clonotype has a count of ten or more. The rearrangement joins TRBV7-3 to TRBJ2-3; 10 nucleotides match TRBD2. The CDR3 runs to 15 residues. The V segment lost 5 bases and the J segment 4 bases; nucleotides outside the gene matches: 6. The germline CDR1 and CDR2 sequences are SGHTA and FQGTGA. As DNA, the CDR3 is TGTGCCAGCAGCCCCAGCGGGGGGGCCGCAGATACGCAGTATTTT. Protein: CASSPSGGAADTQYF.

This clonotype was observed at least ten times. The V gene is TRBV5-1, the J gene TRBJ1-2; D gene uncertain. The CDR3 loop spans 15 amino acids. Germline V lookup: CDR1 SGHRS, CDR2 YFSETQ. Trimming stripped 4 bases from V and 5 bases from J, with 18 bases between. CDR3: CASSTGGTRGYGYTF. The CDR3 DNA follows: TGCGCCAGCAGCACCGGCGGTACCCGGGGATATGGCTACACCTTC. The whole variable domain, filled in from reference TRBV5-1 and TRBJ1-2, reads KAGVTQTPRYLIKTRGQQVTLSCSPISGHRSVSWYQQTPGQGLQFLFEYFSETQRNKGNFPGRFSGRQFSNSRSEMNVSTLELGDSALYLCASSTGGTRGYGYTFGSGTRLTVV.

This clonotype was counted many times. This chain uses TRBV12-3 or TRBV12-4 with TRBJ2-7; TRBD1 might be the D (6 bases). V gave up 5 bases and J gave up 0 bases, with 8 bases separating them. The CDR3 runs 13 residues. DNA for the CDR3: TGTGCCAGCAGTCCAGGGGACTCCTACGAGCAGTACTTC. Amino acids: CASSPGDSYEQYF.

This clonotype was recorded at least ten times. The gene calls are TRBV6-1 and TRBJ1-2, with D uncertain. Germline CDR1 and CDR2: MNHNS and SASEGT. This CDR3 region has 14 residues. The V end lost 6 bases, the J end lost 6 bases, and 17 bases lay between the germline ends. The CDR3 nucleotides are TGTGCCAGCAGCAATCCGGTGGGGAGGCATGGCTACACCTTC. This encodes CASSNPVGRHGYTF.